This T cell receptor beta chain was profiled in a study of molecular identifiers for immune sequencing clone quantification. This CDR3 is built from 14 residues. Germline lookup yields CDR1 SGHVS and CDR2 FQNEAQ. Library preparation followed earlier protocols using designated TCR primers. TCRdb re-called the PCR reads through MiXCR, storing one row per CDR3 protein. The table has tens of thousands of distinct CDR3 sequences, approximately 40% seen once; the top ten hold about 4.1%. About this clonotype: A read error may produce the germline difference seen at one junction end.

Sequencing was done on a sample of naive CD8+ T cells from blood, with Jurkat cell RNA spiked in. Subset meaning: FACS-sorted CD8+CD4-CCR7+CD45RA+ naive T cells. The clonotype was recovered from a human donor in good health. Some libraries in this study had Jurkat cell RNA spiked in. V usage is TRBV7-8 and J usage is TRBJ2-3, with 9 bases matching TRBD2. In DNA form, the CDR3 reads TGTGCCAGCAGCTTCGGGACTAGCACCGATACGCAGTATTTT. Residues: CASSFGTSTDTQYF. Based on the CDR3 plus reference TRBV7-8 and TRBJ2-3, the full variable domain is GAGVSQSPRYKVAKRGQDVALRCDPISGHVSLFWYQQALGQGPEFLTYFQNEAQLDKSGLPSDRFFAERPEGSVSTLKIQRTQQEDSAVYLCASSFGTSTDTQYFGPGTRLTVL.